The clone carrying this T cell receptor beta chain was detected once. These data belong to a study of T cell responses to AZD1222 COVID-19 vaccine. The CDR3 spans 16 residues. J gave up 5 bases and V 6 bases, and 11 bases lay outside the gene matches. Germline values: CDR1 SEHNR, CDR2 FQNEAQ (reference sequence). The repertoire was sequenced with immunoSEQ multiplex PCR; TCRdb's copy has only in-frame clones and lacks some. The sample lists about 140,000 clones; approximately 90% were seen once. V gene TRBV7-9 combines with J gene TRBJ2-1; 9 nucleotides agree with TRBD2. The material sequenced was peripheral blood, taken on day 0 of AZD1222 vaccination. The clonotype originates from an adult in good health. The CDR3 spells CASRPRAAGGHNEQFF. CDR3 sequence (DNA): TGTGCCAGCAGACCTAGGGCAGCGGGAGGTCACAATGAGCAGTTCTTC.